A selection of T cell receptor beta chains follows, all from one sample in a study of shared clonotypes between healthy human individuals. Measured with immunoSEQ multiplex PCR; TCRdb has only the in-frame clones, and not every one. In the table there are approximately 1.9 million clones, around 93% of which are singletons. Input material: naive CD8+ T cells from PBMCs. These receptor sequences come from a man aged 18-30 years in good health. Some clones in this sample may be carry-over from other donors' samples. Each CDR3 is given with its conserved first and last residue. A D gene is named only where the DNA matches it firmly. Clone size is shown for a subset of rows, as once, few, many or a class of expanded clone.

v_gene	abundance	j_gene	d_gene	CDR3aa	CDR3nt
TRBV19	NA	TRBJ2-5	NA	CASSPRASRETQYF	TGTGCCAGTAGTCCCCGGGCTAGTCGGGAGACCCAGTACTTC
TRBV9	NA	TRBJ2-1	TRBD2	CASSVVAGGTNEQFF	TGTGCCAGCAGCGTAGTAGCGGGAGGGACAAATGAGCAGTTCTTC
TRBV13	NA	TRBJ2-1	TRBD2	CASSLIREASSYNEQFF	TGTGCCAGCAGCTTAATTCGGGAGGCTAGCTCCTACAATGAGCAGTTCTTC
TRBV9	NA	TRBJ2-5	TRBD1	CASSASDREFGWSETQYF	TGTGCCAGCAGTGCATCGGACAGGGAGTTCGGTTGGTCAGAGACCCAGTACTTC
TRBV28	NA	TRBJ1-2	NA	CASSLLIRRTENYGYTF	TGTGCCAGCAGTTTATTGATCCGGAGGACTGAGAACTATGGCTACACCTTC
TRBV10-2	NA	TRBJ1-5	NA	CASSPAEWSRQPQHF	TGCGCCAGCAGTCCGGCCGAGTGGTCTCGTCAGCCCCAGCATTTT
TRBV7-9	NA	TRBJ2-3	TRBD1	CASSFSRDRGLGTDTQYF	TGTGCCAGCAGCTTTAGCCGCGACAGGGGGCTTGGCACAGATACGCAGTATTTT
TRBV9	NA	TRBJ2-1	NA	CASSPRPGRDRVDNEQFF	TGTGCCAGCAGCCCGAGGCCGGGGCGCGATCGTGTCGACAATGAGCAGTTCTTC
TRBV29-1	NA	TRBJ2-3	NA	CSGRRELDTQYF	TGCAGCGGAAGGCGGGAATTGGATACGCAGTATTTT
TRBV15	NA	TRBJ1-2	NA	CATSGGELSGYTF	TGTGCCACCAGCGGAGGGGAGTTGAGTGGCTACACCTTC
TRBV11-2	NA	TRBJ2-3	TRBD2	CASSVPGLDRSTDTQYF	TGTGCCAGCAGCGTCCCGGGACTAGATCGTAGCACAGATACGCAGTATTTT
TRBV5-8	few	TRBJ2-7	NA	CASSRYEQYF	TGTGCCAGCAGCCGCTACGAGCAGTACTTC
TRBV7-8	NA	TRBJ2-4	NA	CASSLSGQDQAKNIQYF	TGTGCCAGCAGCTTAAGTGGGCAGGACCAAGCCAAAAACATTCAGTACTTC
TRBV27	NA	TRBJ2-1	TRBD2	CASSLGLAGAVEQFF	TGTGCCAGCAGTTTGGGACTAGCGGGAGCGGTTGAGCAGTTCTTC
TRBV4-1	NA	TRBJ2-7	NA	CASSQGPTAGTGEQYF	TGCGCCAGCAGCCAAGGCCCTACGGCGGGTACGGGCGAGCAGTACTTC
TRBV6-1	NA	TRBJ1-1	NA	CASSEAGGRGMNTEAFF	TGTGCCAGCAGTGAAGCGGGAGGCAGGGGCATGAACACTGAAGCTTTCTTT
TRBV28	NA	TRBJ2-1	TRBD2	CASSSRLAAYNEQFF	TGTGCCAGCAGTTCTCGACTAGCAGCCTACAATGAGCAGTTCTTC
TRBV7-2	NA	TRBJ1-1	TRBD1	CASSYRGLMNTEAFF	TGTGCCAGCAGCTACAGGGGGCTCATGAACACTGAAGCTTTCTTT
TRBV7-6	NA	TRBJ2-3	NA	CASSLGRRPPTDTQYF	TGTGCCAGCAGCTTGGGGCGGAGGCCCCCCACAGATACGCAGTATTTT
TRBV15	NA	TRBJ2-1	NA	CATRAQAGSYNEQFF	TGTGCCACCCGAGCCCAGGCGGGATCCTACAATGAGCAGTTCTTC
TRBV27	NA	TRBJ2-7	NA	CASSVTGAISEQYF	TGTGCCAGCAGTGTGACAGGTGCTATTTCCGAGCAGTACTTC
TRBV2	NA	TRBJ2-7	TRBD1	CASSDFAGQAEDEQYF	TGTGCCAGCAGTGACTTCGCAGGACAGGCTGAAGACGAGCAGTACTTC